This T cell receptor (beta chain) is drawn from a study of low-dose radiotherapy and immunotherapy resistance in tumors. Overall study context: Treatment included intravenous cyclophosphamide dosed at 200 mg/m2 every two weeks, one day before radiation and immunotherapy.

With TRAV- and TRBV-specific primers, first-strand cDNA was made, covering the alpha and beta chains. The authors ran 15 to 20 PCR cycles to amplify TCRs with a constant-region primer and V-primer adapter. In vitro transcription was used to amplify the isolated mRNA. TCRdb fed the reads into MiXCR, producing one record per CDR3 protein. The sample lists under 95,000 distinct CDR3 sequences; around a sixth were seen once. Sample time point: after trial treatment. Stated treatment: LDRT plus nivolumab, ipilimumab, low-dose cyclophosphamide and aspirin (RACIN trial). Every donor's regimen consisted of nivolumab, ipilimumab, aspirin, low-dose cyclophosphamide and low-dose radiotherapy. Those eligible were patients bearing advanced solid tumors lacking tumor-infiltrating lymphocytes. The germline CDR1 and CDR2 sequences are SNHLY and FYNNEI. The CDR3 sequence is 14 residues long. Trimming pared 6 bases from V and 5 bases from J, leaving 13 bases between.

The gene calls are TRBV2 and TRBJ2-2, with a weak D call TRBD1 (6 bases). The origin of this receptor is a male donor with prostate cancer. Sequences were derived from PBMCs, sampled after low-dose radiotherapy plus immunotherapy. The CDR3 region has the DNA TGTGCCAGCAGGGGGACAATGGTTACCGGGGAGCTGTTTTTT. Translating gives CASRGTMVTGELFF.